Below are 21 T cell receptor beta chains sequenced from a single sample in a study of blood T cell repertoires in COVID-19. Sequenced by immunoSEQ multiplex PCR; TCRdb stores in-frame clones only, minus some. In the table there are about 110,000 clones, approximately 80% of which are singletons. Sequencing was carried out using peripheral blood. The source of these receptors is an elderly woman with active or convalescent COVID-19.

The chain links TRBV15 to TRBJ2-1; TRBD2 aligns across 12 bases. The V segment lost 5 bases and the J segment 5 bases; nucleotides outside the gene matches: 13. Looked up from germline, CDR1 is LNHNV and CDR2 is YYDKDF (reference sequence). The CDR3 is made up of 18 amino acids. The CDR3 here is CATSSPETSGSIDNEQFF. CDR3 coding DNA: TGTGCCACCAGCTCCCCCGAGACTAGCGGGAGTATCGACAATGAGCAGTTCTTC.

DNA of the CDR3: TGTGCCAGCAGCCCTGGGGGCCGAGGTACTGAAGCTTTCTTT. Translated, it gives CASSPGGRGTEAFF. The chain carries TRBV7-3 and TRBJ1-1; TRBD1 might be the D (6 bases). Trimming removed 5 bases at V and 5 bases at J, with 15 bases between. CDR1 is SGHTA, CDR2 FQGTGA, per germline. The CDR3 runs 14 residues.

The chain couples TRBV27 to TRBJ1-1; tentative D call: TRBD1 (6 bases). The V and J ends lost 6 bases and 0 bases respectively, with 20 bases between them. The CDR3 consists of 17 residues. Looked up from germline, CDR1 is MNHEY and CDR2 is SMNVEV (reference sequence). This CDR3 is CASRPLGGGVMNTEAFF. CDR3 DNA sequence: TGTGCCAGCAGGCCATTAGGGGGTGGAGTTATGAACACTGAAGCTTTCTTT.

The chain combines TRBV28 with TRBJ1-5, with D unclear. The CDR3 has 15 amino acids. Trimming pared 4 bases from V and 2 bases from J, leaving 12 bases between. Looked up from germline, CDR1 is MDHEN and CDR2 is SYDVKM. This CDR3 reads CASSWTAVRNQPQHF. In DNA form, the CDR3 reads TGTGCCAGCAGTTGGACTGCTGTCCGCAATCAGCCCCAGCATTTT.

The chain couples TRBV5-1 to TRBJ2-5; 9 bases map to TRBD1. J gave up 5 bases and V 1 base, and 3 bases lay outside the gene matches. In germline, CDR1 is SGHRS, CDR2 YFSETQ. This CDR3 comprises 14 residues. DNA for the CDR3: TGCGCCAGCAGCTTGAAAGGACAGGGGGAGACCCAGTACTTC. Its protein product is CASSLKGQGETQYF.

The rearrangement uses TRBV6-5 and TRBJ2-3, with 13 bases identical to TRBD2. Germline V gene lookup returns CDR1 MNHEY and CDR2 SVGAGI. The CDR3 totals 15 residues. With 5 bases clipped from V and 4 bases from J, the junction kept 3 bases outside the gene matches. CDR3 sequence (DNA): TGTGCCAGCAGTCGACTAGCGGGAGGCTCAGATACGCAGTATTTT. Encoded protein: CASSRLAGGSDTQYF.

Notes on this clone: The junction differs from germline at one of its ends, possibly a read error. The gene calls are TRBV7-7 and TRBJ2-5, with 7 bases that match TRBD2. This CDR3 spans 17 amino acids. In germline, CDR1 is SSHAT, CDR2 FNYEAQ (reference sequence). The CDR3 sequence: CASSARVGGSPSEIQYF. The CDR3 DNA reads TGTGCTAGCAGCGCTAGGGTGGGGGGGAGCCCATCAGAGATCCAGTACTTC.

The chain carries TRBV7-2 and TRBJ2-7; a weak D match, TRBD2 (6 bases). This CDR3 region has 13 residues. The germline gives CDR1 SGHTA, CDR2 FQGNSA. Trimming took 3 bases from V and 3 from J, leaving 9 bases between them. CDR3 loop: CASSLGGLYEQYF. As DNA, the CDR3 is TGTGCCAGCAGCTTGGGGGGTCTCTACGAGCAGTACTTC.

Note on this clone: The identical CDR3 is also encoded by other nucleotide sequences in the sample. The rearrangement joins TRBV18 to TRBJ1-1, with D possibly being TRBD1 (5 bases). V was cut by 1 base and J by 1 base, with 7 bases left in between. Germline V CDR1 and CDR2: KGHSH, LQKENI. The CDR3 has 14 amino acids. The DNA of the CDR3 is TGTGCCAGCTCACCACAAGGACAGAACACTGAAGCTTTCTTT. Residues: CASSPQGQNTEAFF.

The chain recombines TRBV5-1 with TRBJ2-5, with TRBD1 identical over 8 bases. This CDR3 has 14 residues. Germline V gives CDR1 SGHRS, CDR2 YFSETQ. The ends lost 3 bases at V and 1 base at J; junction bases unmatched: 2. CDR3 residues: CASSWTGPQETQYF. The CDR3 coding sequence is TGCGCCAGCAGCTGGACAGGGCCCCAAGAGACCCAGTACTTC. Filled out from reference TRBV5-1 and TRBJ2-5, the complete variable domain reads KAGVTQTPRYLIKTRGQQVTLSCSPISGHRSVSWYQQTPGQGLQFLFEYFSETQRNKGNFPGRFSGRQFSNSRSEMNVSTLELGDSALYLCASSWTGPQETQYFGPGTRLLVL.

V and J are TRBV9 and TRBJ2-2; 7 bases are shared with TRBD1. The CDR3 is 15 residues long. Germline trimming cut 4 bases from V and 4 bases from J; bases unmatched to any gene: 7. The germline V gene encodes CDR1 SGDLS and CDR2 YYNGEE. The CDR3 DNA follows: TGTGCCAGCAGCCCGTGGGACAGCTTCACCGGGGAGCTGTTTTTT. Protein: CASSPWDSFTGELFF.

The chain is built from TRBV27 and TRBJ1-3, with D uncertain. CDR1 and CDR2 (germline): MNHEY, SMNVEV (reference sequence). Trimming took off 6 bases at V and 2 bases at J, with 11 bases between the two ends. This CDR3 comprises 14 residues. The CDR3 DNA reads as TGTGCCAGCAGCTCTGAGAAGCCTGGAAACACCATATATTTT. Translated: CASSSEKPGNTIYF.

This chain joins TRBV5-6 and TRBJ2-1, with TRBD2 as a possible D gene (6 bases). With 6 bases removed from V and 2 bases from J, the gap between germline ends came to 15 bases. CDR1 and CDR2 from the germline V gene are SGHDT and YYEEEE. This CDR3 has 15 residues. The chain's CDR3 is CASTNRDWAYNEQFF. The CDR3 nucleotides are TGTGCCAGCACCAACCGGGACTGGGCCTACAATGAGCAGTTCTTC. The whole variable domain, remainder taken from reference TRBV5-6 and TRBJ2-1, is DAGVTQSPTHLIKTRGQQVTLRCSPKSGHDTVSWYQQALGQGPQFIFQYYEEEERQRGNFPDRFSGHQFPNYSSELNVNALLLGDSALYLCASTNRDWAYNEQFFGPGTRLTVL.

The rearrangement links TRBV19 to TRBJ2-2, with TRBD1 as a possible D gene (6 bases). This CDR3 is 16 amino acids long. V lost 4 bases and J 3 bases, leaving 15 bases between the germline ends. Germline values: CDR1 LNHDA, CDR2 SQIVND (reference sequence). DNA for the CDR3: TGTGCCAGTAGTAATAACGACGGGACATACACCGGGGAGCTGTTTTTT. This translates into CASSNNDGTYTGELFF.

V usage is TRBV14 and J usage is TRBJ2-5, with D maybe TRBD2 (6 bases). The CDR3 covers 14 residues. The germline V and J ends were trimmed by 1 base and 1 base, with 7 bases remaining between them. Germline CDR1 SGHDN, CDR2 FVKESK. The chain's CDR3 is CASSQGGLQETQYF. CDR3 nucleotide sequence: TGTGCCAGCAGCCAAGGGGGACTCCAAGAGACCCAGTACTTC.

The chain links TRBV3-1 (or the pseudogene TRBV3-2) to TRBJ2-7, with D possibly being TRBD2 (5 bases). CDR1 is LGHDT, CDR2 YNNKEL, per germline (reference sequence). CDR3 length: 15 residues. Trimming pared 1 base from V and 3 bases from J, leaving 13 bases between. CDR3 nucleotide sequence: TGTGCCAGCAGCCAAGGCATCCAGAGCGGCTACGAGCAGTACTTC. Its translation is CASSQGIQSGYEQYF.

The V call is TRBV19, the J call TRBJ1-6; tentatively, D is TRBD1 (6 bases). The germline V gene has CDR1 LNHDA and CDR2 SQIVND (reference sequence). V was cut by 4 bases and J by 6 bases, with 22 bases left in between. The CDR3 contains 18 residues. The CDR3 spells CASSTPRGGRTINSPLHF. DNA for the CDR3: TGTGCCAGTAGTACTCCCCGCGGGGGCAGAACTATTAATTCACCCCTCCACTTT.

The chain couples TRBV7-2 to TRBJ2-1, with D possibly TRBD1 on 6 matching bases. The V end was cut by 7 bases, the J end by 3 bases, with 16 bases between. CDR3 length equals 15 residues. The V gene's germline CDR1 is SGHTA and CDR2 FQGNSA. CDR3 coding DNA: TGTGCCAGCAACAGGGACGGACCCTACTACAATGAGCAGTTCTTC. The encoded protein is CASNRDGPYYNEQFF.

The chain has TRBV28 and TRBJ1-4; D uncertain. The CDR3 is 14 amino acids. Trimming stripped 5 bases from V and 4 bases from J, with 11 bases between. Germline V gene sequence: CDR1 MDHEN, CDR2 SYDVKM. In DNA form, the CDR3 reads TGTGCCAGCAGTCAGAACGGCGGTAATGAAAAACTGTTTTTT. Amino acid sequence: CASSQNGGNEKLFF.

The gene calls are TRBV5-6 and TRBJ2-1; D is ambiguous. This CDR3 spans 13 amino acids. The germline CDR1 and CDR2 sequences are SGHDT and YYEEEE. Trimming left V 0 bases short and J 9 bases short, with 10 bases between. As DNA, the CDR3 is TGTGCCAGCAGCTTGGGGTCACCCGGTGAGCAGTTCTTC. It specifies CASSLGSPGEQFF. The full variable domain, with the rest looked up from reference TRBV5-6 and TRBJ2-1, is DAGVTQSPTHLIKTRGQQVTLRCSPKSGHDTVSWYQQALGQGPQFIFQYYEEEERQRGNFPDRFSGHQFPNYSSELNVNALLLGDSALYLCASSLGSPGEQFFGPGTRLTVL.

The chain combines TRBV18 with TRBJ2-3; no definite D call. V gave up 2 bases and J gave up 3 bases, with 9 bases separating them. Germline CDR1 reads KGHSH; CDR2 reads LQKENI. The CDR3 totals 14 residues. The CDR3 region has the DNA TGTGCCAGCTCACCAATAGACTCTACAGATACGCAGTATTTT. Translation gives CASSPIDSTDTQYF.